This TCR beta chain originates from a study of response to subunit inactivated influenza vaccine. Per the germline V gene, CDR1 is SGHAT and CDR2 is FQNNGV. The CDR3 totals 18 residues. As for this clonotype: The junction departs from germline at one end; a sequencing error may be responsible.

TCRdb re-called the RT-PCR reads with MiXCR, one entry per CDR3 protein. The table lists around 600,000 distinct CDR3 sequences, around 10% of them singletons. The same sample was also used in a study of T cells expressing NK-cell markers. That work adds: UMIs accompanied the 5'RACE template switching by which TCR beta cDNA was made. Beta-chain profiling covered CD3+CD56+NKG2C+, CD3+CD56+NKG2C- and CD3+CD56-NKG2C+ sorted subsets.

The sequencing here drew on PBMCs from blood, taken on the day of vaccination. This sequence was found in a man aged 50 to 60 who received an inactivated influenza vaccine. The chain is built from TRBV11-2 and TRBJ1-2; TRBD1 agrees at 9 bases. The CDR3 DNA follows: TGTGCCAGCAGCTTCTCAACCGGGACAGGGAAGGGGAACTACGGCTACACCTTC. Translated, it gives CASSFSTGTGKGNYGYTF.